The entry below describes one T cell receptor beta chain. Its antigen is not identified. CDR3 length: 15 amino acids. From germline, CDR1 is MGHDK and CDR2 SYGVNS. Between the trimmed V and J ends, which lost 5 bases and 5 bases, there was a span of 19 bases. Sample-barcoded 5' priming and a J-beta primer mix drove a second PCR of about 6 to 12 cycles. Each cDNA molecule carried a tag from a template-switch adaptor that contained 12 random nucleotides. One entry per CDR3 protein results from TCRdb running MiXCR on the 5' RACE reads. The data contain about 290,000 distinct CDR3 sequences, roughly a quarter of them singletons. The record originates from a study of blood T cells in healthy people across ages. Whole-study results and caveats: Per million T cells, TCR beta diversity dropped roughly linearly as age increased.

This receptor was identified in a woman in her 70s in good health. This rearrangement joins TRBV25-1 to TRBJ2-7; D possibly matches TRBD1 or TRBD2 (5 bases each). The sample was blood. In DNA, the CDR3 is TGTGCCAGCAGTCGAATCTGGGGGTCCCACCACGAGCAGTACTTC. Its translation is CASSRIWGSHHEQYF.